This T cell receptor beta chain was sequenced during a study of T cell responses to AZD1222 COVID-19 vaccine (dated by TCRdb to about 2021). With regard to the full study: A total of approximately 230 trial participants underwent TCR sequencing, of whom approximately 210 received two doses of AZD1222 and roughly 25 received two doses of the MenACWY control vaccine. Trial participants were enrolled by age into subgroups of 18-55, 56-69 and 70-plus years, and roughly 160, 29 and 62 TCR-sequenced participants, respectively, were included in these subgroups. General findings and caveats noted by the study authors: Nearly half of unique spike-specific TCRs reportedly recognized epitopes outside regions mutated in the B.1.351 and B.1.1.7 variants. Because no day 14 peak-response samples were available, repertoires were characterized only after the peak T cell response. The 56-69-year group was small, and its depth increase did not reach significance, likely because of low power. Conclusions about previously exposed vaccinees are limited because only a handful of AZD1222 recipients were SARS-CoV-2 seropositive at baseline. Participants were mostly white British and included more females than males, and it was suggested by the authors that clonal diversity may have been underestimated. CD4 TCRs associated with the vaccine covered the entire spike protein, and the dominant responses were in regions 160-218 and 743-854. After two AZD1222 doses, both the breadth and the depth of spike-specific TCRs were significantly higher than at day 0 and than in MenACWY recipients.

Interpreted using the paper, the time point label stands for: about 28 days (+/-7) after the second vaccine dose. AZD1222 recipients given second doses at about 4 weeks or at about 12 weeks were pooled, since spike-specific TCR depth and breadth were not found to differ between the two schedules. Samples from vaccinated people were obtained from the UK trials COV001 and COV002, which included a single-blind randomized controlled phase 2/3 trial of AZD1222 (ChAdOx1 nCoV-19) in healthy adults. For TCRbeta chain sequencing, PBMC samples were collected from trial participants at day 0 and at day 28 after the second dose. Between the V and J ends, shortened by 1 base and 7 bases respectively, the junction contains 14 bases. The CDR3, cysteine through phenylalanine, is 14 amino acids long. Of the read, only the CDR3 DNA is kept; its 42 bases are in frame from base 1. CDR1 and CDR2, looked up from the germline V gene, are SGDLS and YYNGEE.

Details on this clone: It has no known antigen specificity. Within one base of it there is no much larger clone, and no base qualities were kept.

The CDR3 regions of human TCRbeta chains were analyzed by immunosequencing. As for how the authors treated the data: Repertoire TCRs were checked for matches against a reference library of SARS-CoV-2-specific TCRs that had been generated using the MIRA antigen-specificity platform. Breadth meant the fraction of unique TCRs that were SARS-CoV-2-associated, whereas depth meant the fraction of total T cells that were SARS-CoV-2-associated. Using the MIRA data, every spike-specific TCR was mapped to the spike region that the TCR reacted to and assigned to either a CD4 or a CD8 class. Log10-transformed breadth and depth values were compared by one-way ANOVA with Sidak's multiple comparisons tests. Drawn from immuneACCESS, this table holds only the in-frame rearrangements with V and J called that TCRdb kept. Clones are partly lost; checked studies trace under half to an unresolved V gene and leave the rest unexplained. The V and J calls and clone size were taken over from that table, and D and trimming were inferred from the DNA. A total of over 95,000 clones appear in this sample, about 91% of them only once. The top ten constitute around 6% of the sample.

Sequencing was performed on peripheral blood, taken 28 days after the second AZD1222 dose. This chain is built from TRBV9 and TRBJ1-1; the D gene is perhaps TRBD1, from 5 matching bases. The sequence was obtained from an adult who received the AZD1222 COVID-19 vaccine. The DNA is TGTGCCAGCAGCGTAACCCCGACAGACTATGAAGCTTTCTTT. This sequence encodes CASSVTPTDYEAFF.